This T cell receptor beta chain derives from a study of blood T cell repertoires in COVID-19. Clones were read by immunoSEQ multiplex PCR, and TCRdb kept only the in-frame ones, dropping some. The data contain some 500,000 clones, roughly 91% of them singletons. The CDR3 loop spans 13 amino acids. Germline trimming cut 7 bases from V and 0 bases from J; bases unmatched to any gene: 3. CDR1 is MNHEY and CDR2 is SVGAGI in the germline V gene. Input material: peripheral blood. The TCR was taken from a woman aged 50 to 60 with COVID-19, enrolled during active disease. This chain joins TRBV6-5 and TRBJ2-7; 7 positions agree with TRBD1. CDR3 loop: CASIGQDSYEQYF. In nucleotides, the CDR3 is TGTGCCAGCATAGGACAGGACTCCTACGAGCAGTACTTC.